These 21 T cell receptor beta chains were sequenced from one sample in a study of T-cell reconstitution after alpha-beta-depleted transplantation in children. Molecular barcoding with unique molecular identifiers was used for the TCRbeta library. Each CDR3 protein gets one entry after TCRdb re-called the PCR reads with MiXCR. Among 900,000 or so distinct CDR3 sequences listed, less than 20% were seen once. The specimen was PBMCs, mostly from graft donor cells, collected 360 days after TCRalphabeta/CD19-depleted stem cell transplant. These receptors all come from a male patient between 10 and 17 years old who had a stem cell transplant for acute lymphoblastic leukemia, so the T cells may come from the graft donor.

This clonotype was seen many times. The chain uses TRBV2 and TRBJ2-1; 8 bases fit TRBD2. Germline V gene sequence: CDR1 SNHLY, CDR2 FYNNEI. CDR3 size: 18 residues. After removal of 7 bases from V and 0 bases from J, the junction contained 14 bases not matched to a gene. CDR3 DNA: TGTGCCAGCAATGGGATACTAGCGGTACAGAGCTCCTACAATGAGCAGTTCTTC. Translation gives CASNGILAVQSSYNEQFF.

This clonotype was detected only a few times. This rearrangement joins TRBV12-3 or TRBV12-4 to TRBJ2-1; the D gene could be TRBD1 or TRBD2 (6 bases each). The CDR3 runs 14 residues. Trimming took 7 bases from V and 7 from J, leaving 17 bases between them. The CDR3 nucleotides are TGTGCCAGCACCGTTAGGGGGAGGAGTAATGAGCAGTTCTTC. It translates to CASTVRGRSNEQFF.

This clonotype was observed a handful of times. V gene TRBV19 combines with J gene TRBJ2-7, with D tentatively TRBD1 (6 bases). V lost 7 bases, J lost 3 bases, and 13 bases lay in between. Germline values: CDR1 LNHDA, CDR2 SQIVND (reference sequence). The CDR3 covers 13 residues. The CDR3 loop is CASTTGMDYEQYF. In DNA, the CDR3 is TGTGCCAGTACTACAGGGATGGACTACGAGCAGTACTTC. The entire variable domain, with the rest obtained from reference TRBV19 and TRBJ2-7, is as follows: DGGITQSPKYLFRKEGQNVTLSCEQNLNHDAMYWYRQDPGQGLRLIYYSQIVNDFQKGDIAEGYSVSREKKESFPLTVTSAQKNPTAFYLCASTTGMDYEQYFGPGTRLTVT.

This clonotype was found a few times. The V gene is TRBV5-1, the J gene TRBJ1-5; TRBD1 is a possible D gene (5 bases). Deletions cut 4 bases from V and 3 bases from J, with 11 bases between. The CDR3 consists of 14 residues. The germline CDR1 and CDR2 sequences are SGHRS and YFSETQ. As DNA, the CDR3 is TGCGCCAGCAGCCCTGACAGTTTCAATCAGCCCCAGCATTTT. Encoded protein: CASSPDSFNQPQHF.

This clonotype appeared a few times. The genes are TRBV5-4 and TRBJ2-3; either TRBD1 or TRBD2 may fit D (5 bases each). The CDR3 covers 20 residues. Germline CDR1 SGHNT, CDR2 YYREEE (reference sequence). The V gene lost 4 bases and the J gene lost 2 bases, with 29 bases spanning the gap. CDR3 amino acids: CASSLGLGPSDYLSTDTQYF. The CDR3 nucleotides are TGTGCCAGCAGCCTGGGGTTGGGACCCAGCGACTATCTGTCCACAGATACGCAGTATTTT.

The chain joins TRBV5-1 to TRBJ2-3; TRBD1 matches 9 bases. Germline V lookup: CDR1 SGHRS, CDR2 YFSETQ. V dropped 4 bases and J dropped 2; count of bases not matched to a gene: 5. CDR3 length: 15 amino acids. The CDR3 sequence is CASSHRDRDTDTQYF. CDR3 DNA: TGCGCCAGCAGCCACCGGGACAGGGACACAGATACGCAGTATTTT. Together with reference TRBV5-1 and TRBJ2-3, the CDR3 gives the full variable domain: KAGVTQTPRYLIKTRGQQVTLSCSPISGHRSVSWYQQTPGQGLQFLFEYFSETQRNKGNFPGRFSGRQFSNSRSEMNVSTLELGDSALYLCASSHRDRDTDTQYFGPGTRLTVL.

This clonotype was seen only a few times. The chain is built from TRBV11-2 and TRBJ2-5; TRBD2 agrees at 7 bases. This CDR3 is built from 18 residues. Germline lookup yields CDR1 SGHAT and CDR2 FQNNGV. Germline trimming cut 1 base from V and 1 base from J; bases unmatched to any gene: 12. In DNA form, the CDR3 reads TGTGCCAGCAGCTTAGGGTTAGCGGGTACCTCCCCCCAAGAGACCCAGTACTTC. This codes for CASSLGLAGTSPQETQYF.

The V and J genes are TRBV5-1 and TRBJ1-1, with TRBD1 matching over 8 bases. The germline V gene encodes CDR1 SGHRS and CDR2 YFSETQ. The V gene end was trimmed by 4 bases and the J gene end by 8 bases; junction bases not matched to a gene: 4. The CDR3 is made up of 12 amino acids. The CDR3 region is CASSVRQGEAFF. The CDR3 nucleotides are TGCGCCAGCAGCGTAAGACAGGGGGAAGCTTTCTTT.

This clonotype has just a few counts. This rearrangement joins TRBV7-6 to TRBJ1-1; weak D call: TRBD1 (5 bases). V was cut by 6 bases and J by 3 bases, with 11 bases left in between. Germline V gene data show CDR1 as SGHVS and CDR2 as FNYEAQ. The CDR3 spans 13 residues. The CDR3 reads CASREGFDTEAFF. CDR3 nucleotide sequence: TGTGCCAGCAGGGAGGGGTTTGACACTGAAGCTTTCTTT.

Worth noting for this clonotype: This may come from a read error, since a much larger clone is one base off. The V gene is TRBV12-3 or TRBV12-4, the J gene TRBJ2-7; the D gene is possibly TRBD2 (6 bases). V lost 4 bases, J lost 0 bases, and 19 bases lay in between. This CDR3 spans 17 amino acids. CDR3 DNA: TGTGCCAGCAGTTCAAAGGGTTTAGCGGAAAGCTCCTACGAGCAGTACTTC. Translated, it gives CASSSKGLAESSYEQYF.

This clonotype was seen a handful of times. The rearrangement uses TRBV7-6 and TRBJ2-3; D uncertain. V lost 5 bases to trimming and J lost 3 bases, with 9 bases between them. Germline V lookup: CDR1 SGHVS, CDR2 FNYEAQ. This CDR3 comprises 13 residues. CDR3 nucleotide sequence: TGTGCCAGCAGCGGACCCCTGACAGATACGCAGTATTTT. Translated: CASSGPLTDTQYF.

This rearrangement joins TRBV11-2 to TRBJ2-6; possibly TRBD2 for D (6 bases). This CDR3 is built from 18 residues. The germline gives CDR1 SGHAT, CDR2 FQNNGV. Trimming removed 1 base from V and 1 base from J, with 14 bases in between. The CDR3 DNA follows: TGTGCCAGCAGCTTAGGGACTCGGGGGTTGTCTGGGGCCAACGTCCTGACTTTC. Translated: CASSLGTRGLSGANVLTF.

The CDR3 sequence is CSARDAGQGFHGYTF. In nucleotides, the CDR3 is TGCAGTGCTAGAGATGCGGGACAGGGGTTCCATGGCTACACCTTC. V is TRBV20-1 and J is TRBJ1-2; TRBD1 aligns across 10 bases. This CDR3 is 15 amino acids long. The junction had 7 bases not matched to a gene; V was cut back by 0 bases and J by 6 bases. CDR1 is DFQATT, CDR2 SNEGSKA, per germline (reference sequence).

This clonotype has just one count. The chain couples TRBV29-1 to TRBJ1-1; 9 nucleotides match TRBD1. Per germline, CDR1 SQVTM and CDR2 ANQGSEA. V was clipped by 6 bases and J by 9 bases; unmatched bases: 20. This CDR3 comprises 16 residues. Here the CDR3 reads CSVRAPGQGLVGQAFF. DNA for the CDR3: TGCAGCGTCCGAGCACCGGGACAGGGTTTGGTCGGTCAAGCTTTCTTT.

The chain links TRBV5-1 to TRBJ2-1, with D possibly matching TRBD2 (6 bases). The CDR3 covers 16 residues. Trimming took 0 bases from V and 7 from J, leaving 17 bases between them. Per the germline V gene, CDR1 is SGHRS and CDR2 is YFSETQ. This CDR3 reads CASSLATGEVGNEQFF. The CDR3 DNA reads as TGCGCCAGCAGCTTGGCCACGGGAGAGGTGGGGAATGAGCAGTTCTTC.

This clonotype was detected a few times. The CDR3: CASSLQSSGRMDEQFF. Written as DNA, the CDR3 is TGTGCCAGCAGCTTACAATCTAGCGGGAGAATGGATGAGCAGTTCTTC. The chain recombines TRBV13 with TRBJ2-1, with 10 nucleotides matching TRBD2. In germline, CDR1 is PRHDT, CDR2 FYEKMQ (reference sequence). V was clipped by 2 bases and J by 8 bases; unmatched bases: 9. The CDR3 is made up of 16 amino acids. Full variable domain (rest looked up from reference TRBV13 and TRBJ2-1): AAGVIQSPRHLIKEKRETATLKCYPIPRHDTVYWYQQGPGQDPQFLISFYEKMQSDKGSIPDRFSAQQFSDYHSELNMSSLELGDSALYFCASSLQSSGRMDEQFFGPGTRLTVL.

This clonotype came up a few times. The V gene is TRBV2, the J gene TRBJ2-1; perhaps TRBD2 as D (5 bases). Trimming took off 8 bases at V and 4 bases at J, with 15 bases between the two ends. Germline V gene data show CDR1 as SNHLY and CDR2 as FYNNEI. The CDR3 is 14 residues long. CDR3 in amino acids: CASHAVAHYNEQFF. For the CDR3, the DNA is TGTGCCAGCCACGCGGTAGCGCATTACAATGAGCAGTTCTTC.

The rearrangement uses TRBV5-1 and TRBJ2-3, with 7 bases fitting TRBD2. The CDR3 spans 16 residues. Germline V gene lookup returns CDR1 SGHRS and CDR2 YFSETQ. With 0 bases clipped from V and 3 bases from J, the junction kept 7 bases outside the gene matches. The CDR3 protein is CASSLVVGGRTDTQYF. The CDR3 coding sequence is TGCGCCAGCAGCTTGGTGGTTGGCGGGAGAACAGATACGCAGTATTTT.

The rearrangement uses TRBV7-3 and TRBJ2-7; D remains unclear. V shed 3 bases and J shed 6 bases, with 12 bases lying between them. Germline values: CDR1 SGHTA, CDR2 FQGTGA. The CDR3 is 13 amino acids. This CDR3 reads CASSFDSRTEQYF. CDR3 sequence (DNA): TGTGCCAGCAGCTTTGACTCTCGGACCGAGCAGTACTTC.

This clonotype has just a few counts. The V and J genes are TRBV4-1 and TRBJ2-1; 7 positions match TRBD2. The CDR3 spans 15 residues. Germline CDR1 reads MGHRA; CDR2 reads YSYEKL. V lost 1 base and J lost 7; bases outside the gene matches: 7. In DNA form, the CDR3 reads TGCGCCAGCAGCCAAGGGTCGGGACTATGGAATGAGCAGTTCTTC. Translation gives CASSQGSGLWNEQFF.

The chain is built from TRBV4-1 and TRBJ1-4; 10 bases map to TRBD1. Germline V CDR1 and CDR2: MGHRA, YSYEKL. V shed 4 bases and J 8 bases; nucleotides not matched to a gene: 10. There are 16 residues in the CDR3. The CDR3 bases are TGCGCCAGCAGCCTCCAGAGGACAGGGGGAGGCGAAAAACTGTTTTTT. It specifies CASSLQRTGGGEKLFF.